A single sample gave rise to the 24 T cell receptor beta chains below, sequenced in a study of a mutant IDH1 vaccine in newly diagnosed glioma. TCRdb's copy holds only in-frame clones and misses some; the assay was immunoSEQ multiplex PCR. In the table there are about 38,000 clones, around 81% of which are singletons. Noted time point: week 23, last vaccination. The study gave 300 ug of mutant IDH1 20-mer peptide per vaccine dose, with topical imiquimod. These receptors lack a known antigen. Sequenced here: PBMCs, sampled from a glioma patient whose treatment included an IDH1 peptide vaccine. These receptors were obtained from a man aged 40-50 years with glioma.

The J gene is TRBJ2-7, the V gene TRBV30, with D possibly being TRBD1 or TRBD2 (5 bases each). This CDR3 contains 12 residues. V lost 3 bases, J lost 1 base, and 7 bases lay in between. Germline assignment: CDR1 GTSNPN and CDR2 SVGIG (reference sequence). The CDR3 coding sequence is TGTGCCTGGAGGGGGGTTTCCTACGAGCAGTACTTC. Protein sequence: CAWRGVSYEQYF.

This clone came up a few times. The CDR3 is CASSASGQGAEAFF. The CDR3 region has the DNA TGTGCCAGCAGCGCATCGGGACAGGGGGCCGAAGCTTTCTTT. This chain links TRBV9 with TRBJ1-1, with TRBD1 identical over 12 bases. The V and J ends lost 3 bases and 8 bases, in that order; junction bases with no gene match: 5. The CDR3 has 14 residues. Germline CDR1 reads SGDLS; CDR2 reads YYNGEE. Full variable domain (remainder filled in from reference TRBV9 and TRBJ1-1): DSGVTQTPKHLITATGQRVTLRCSPRSGDLSVYWYQQSLDQGLQFLIQYYNGEERAKGNILERFSAQQFPDLHSELNLSSLELGDSALYFCASSASGQGAEAFFGQGTRLTVV.

The count of this clone is one. This chain links TRBV9 with TRBJ2-1, with D perhaps matching TRBD1 (6 bases). V was clipped by 4 bases and J by 0 bases, with 11 bases between them. Germline CDR1 reads SGDLS; CDR2 reads YYNGEE. This CDR3 spans 15 amino acids. The CDR3 region has the DNA TGTGCCAGCAGCCCACAGGGAATCTCCTACAATGAGCAGTTCTTC. Translation: CASSPQGISYNEQFF. The full variable domain, completed using reference TRBV9 and TRBJ2-1, is DSGVTQTPKHLITATGQRVTLRCSPRSGDLSVYWYQQSLDQGLQFLIQYYNGEERAKGNILERFSAQQFPDLHSELNLSSLELGDSALYFCASSPQGISYNEQFFGPGTRLTVL.

CDR3 bases: TGTGCCAGCAGCCCAGGCTCGGAGACCCAGTACTTC. Protein sequence: CASSPGSETQYF. The J gene is TRBJ2-5, the V gene TRBV7-8; no definite D call. V dropped 5 bases and J dropped 5 bases, with 9 bases sitting between them. The CDR3 length is 12 residues. The germline V gene has CDR1 SGHVS and CDR2 FQNEAQ. Full variable domain (remainder filled in from reference TRBV7-8 and TRBJ2-5): GAGVSQSPRYKVAKRGQDVALRCDPISGHVSLFWYQQALGQGPEFLTYFQNEAQLDKSGLPSDRFFAERPEGSVSTLKIQRTQQEDSAVYLCASSPGSETQYFGPGTRLLVL.

The chain joins TRBV11-2 to TRBJ2-7; the D gene is possibly TRBD2 (6 bases). Trimming took 0 bases from V and 0 from J, leaving 9 bases between them. The CDR3 consists of 15 residues. Germline assignment: CDR1 SGHAT and CDR2 FQNNGV. The CDR3 region is CASSLDIAVSYEQYF. The CDR3 DNA is TGTGCCAGCAGCTTAGATATAGCGGTCTCCTACGAGCAGTACTTC.

This clone has just a few counts. The gene calls are TRBV18 and TRBJ1-1; D call uncertain. Trimming removed 2 bases from V and 2 bases from J, with 6 bases in between. This CDR3 is 13 amino acids long. CDR1 is KGHSH and CDR2 is LQKENI in the germline V gene. The CDR3 DNA is TGTGCCAGCTCACCAGGGCTTAACACTGAAGCTTTCTTT. This translates into CASSPGLNTEAFF.

The chain recombines TRBV7-3 with TRBJ2-5, with TRBD1 matching 9 bases. Germline loops: CDR1 SGHTA, CDR2 FQGTGA. V was clipped by 3 bases and J by 5 bases; unmatched bases: 4. The CDR3 has 14 residues. The chain's CDR3 is CASSFKGQGETQYF. CDR3 nucleotides: TGTGCCAGCAGCTTCAAAGGACAGGGGGAGACCCAGTACTTC.

The V call is TRBV6-1, the J call TRBJ2-7; TRBD1 agrees at 7 bases. Germline CDR1 reads MNHNS; CDR2 reads SASEGT. J was trimmed by 2 bases and V by 4 bases; bases with no gene match: 2. The CDR3 consists of 13 residues. CDR3 coding DNA: TGTGCCAGCAGTGCGGGACAGACCTACGAGCAGTACTTC. It specifies CASSAGQTYEQYF.

This clone was seen a handful of times. The rearrangement uses TRBV7-2 and TRBJ2-7; unclear D gene. Trimming took off 1 base at V and 0 bases at J, with 10 bases between the two ends. CDR3 length: 15 residues. The V gene's germline CDR1 is SGHTA and CDR2 FQGNSA. CDR3 nucleotide sequence: TGTGCCAGCAGCTTAGAAGGCCCGAGCTCCTACGAGCAGTACTTC. Encoded protein: CASSLEGPSSYEQYF.

The chain is built from TRBV7-3 and TRBJ2-2; TRBD1 aligns across 7 bases. After removal of 4 bases from V and 2 bases from J, the junction contained 4 bases not matched to a gene. Looked up from germline, CDR1 is SGHTA and CDR2 is FQGTGA. The CDR3 has 15 amino acids. Written as DNA, the CDR3 is TGTGCCAGCAGCTCAGACAGGGCCAACACCGGGGAGCTGTTTTTT. This sequence encodes CASSSDRANTGELFF.

The J gene is TRBJ2-1, the V gene TRBV30; D call uncertain. Between the trimmed V and J ends, which lost 0 bases and 4 bases, there was a span of 7 bases. CDR1 GTSNPN and CDR2 SVGIG come from the germline V gene (reference sequence). There are 13 residues in the CDR3. The CDR3 nucleotides are TGTGCCTGGAGTGTTACGGCTTACAATGAGCAGTTCTTC. This translates into CAWSVTAYNEQFF.

The genes are TRBV14 and TRBJ1-1, with D possibly matching TRBD1 (5 bases). V was cut by 4 bases and J by 0 bases, with 9 bases left in between. Germline-derived CDR1 and CDR2 are SGHDN and FVKESK. The CDR3 spans 14 residues. The CDR3 protein is CASSPQALNTEAFF. The CDR3 DNA is TGTGCCAGCAGCCCACAGGCCCTGAACACTGAAGCTTTCTTT.

The rearrangement links TRBV2 to TRBJ2-1; TRBD2 agrees at 11 bases. The CDR3 runs 15 residues. The germline V gene has CDR1 SNHLY and CDR2 FYNNEI. Trimming at V came to 6 bases and at J to 7 bases, leaving 8 bases not matched to a gene. CDR3 in amino acids: CASSLTSGSGNEQFF. The CDR3 DNA reads as TGTGCCAGCAGCCTAACTAGCGGGAGTGGGAATGAGCAGTTCTTC.

The rearrangement uses TRBV19 and TRBJ1-5, with D perhaps matching TRBD1 (5 bases). This CDR3 region has 13 residues. The V gene's germline CDR1 is LNHDA and CDR2 SQIVND (reference sequence). Trimming pared 6 bases from V and 7 bases from J, leaving 13 bases between. The CDR3 here is CASSQGPPQPQHF. The CDR3 DNA sequence: TGTGCCAGTAGCCAGGGCCCCCCACAGCCCCAGCATTTT.

This sequence joins TRBV7-3 and TRBJ2-5; 8 bases are a match to TRBD1. V lost 5 bases and J lost 5; bases outside the gene matches: 4. The CDR3 runs 13 residues. From germline, CDR1 is SGHTA and CDR2 FQGTGA. CDR3 coding DNA: TGTGCCAGCAGCCCTAGGACAGGGGAGACCCAGTACTTC. This codes for CASSPRTGETQYF. The complete variable domain, with remaining parts taken from reference TRBV7-3 and TRBJ2-5, reads GAGVSQTPSNKVTEKGKYVELRCDPISGHTALYWYRQSLGQGPEFLIYFQGTGAADDSGLPNDRFFAVRPEGSVSTLKIQRTERGDSAVYLCASSPRTGETQYFGPGTRLLVL.

The chain links TRBV21-1 to TRBJ2-7; the D call in the table, TRBD1, was not verified against the DNA. TRBV21-1 is classified as a pseudogene. This CDR3 region has 17 residues. CDR3 sequence reads: CASSKEAGTVDSYEQYF. DNA of the CDR3: TGTGCCAGCAGCAAAGAGGCCGGGACAGTGGACTCCTACGAGCAGTACTTC.

V and J are TRBV6-6 and TRBJ2-5, with D unclear. The J call may be in error: the DNA end matches TRBJ2-7 better. The CDR3 consists of 15 residues. The germline gives CDR1 MNHNY, CDR2 SVGAGI (reference sequence). CDR3 in amino acids: CASSSPTLSSYEQYF. CDR3 DNA sequence: TGTGCCAGCAGTTCCCCGACCCTGAGCTCCTACGAGCAGTACTTC.

The chain combines TRBV5-4 with TRBJ2-2; 7 bases align to TRBD1. V was clipped by 2 bases and J by 3 bases; unmatched bases: 1. This CDR3 is 14 amino acids long. Germline V CDR1 and CDR2: SGHNT, YYREEE (reference sequence). CDR3 DNA: TGTGCCAGCAGCTTAGACAGGGACACCGGGGAGCTGTTTTTT. Translation gives CASSLDRDTGELFF. The whole variable domain, remainder taken from reference TRBV5-4 and TRBJ2-2, is ETGVTQSPTHLIKTRGQQVTLRCSSQSGHNTVSWYQQALGQGPQFIFQYYREEENGRGNFPPRFSGLQFPNYSSELNVNALELDDSALYLCASSLDRDTGELFFGEGSRLTVL.

The rearrangement links TRBV19 to TRBJ2-1; the D is unclear. V was cut by 0 bases and J by 8 bases, with 8 bases left in between. CDR3 length equals 13 residues. Germline V gene data show CDR1 as LNHDA and CDR2 as SQIVND (reference sequence). The CDR3 loop reads CASSIEYRDEQFF. CDR3 DNA: TGTGCCAGTAGTATAGAGTATAGGGATGAGCAGTTCTTC.

V is TRBV5-6 and J is TRBJ2-7; 7 bases align to TRBD1. The CDR3 is made up of 15 amino acids. The V and J ends lost 0 bases and 0 bases, in that order; junction bases with no gene match: 3. Germline-derived CDR1 and CDR2 are SGHDT and YYEEEE. The CDR3 protein is CASSLAAGGSYEQYF. As DNA, the CDR3 is TGTGCCAGCAGCTTGGCCGCAGGGGGCTCCTACGAGCAGTACTTC.

V gene TRBV27 combines with J gene TRBJ2-1; 7 nucleotides agree with TRBD1. CDR1 MNHEY and CDR2 SMNVEV come from the germline V gene (reference sequence). The CDR3 length is 11 residues. V trimming: 3 bases; J trimming: 10 bases; junction bases outside the gene matches: 0. CDR3: CASSLGQEQFF. CDR3 nucleotides: TGTGCCAGCAGTTTGGGACAGGAGCAGTTCTTC.

This chain uses TRBV7-8 with TRBJ1-6; D gene ambiguous. The CDR3 runs 18 residues. Germline V gives CDR1 SGHVS, CDR2 FQNEAQ. V lost 5 bases, J lost 0 bases, and 17 bases lay in between. CDR3 loop: CASSLAGRLSSYNSPLHF. The CDR3 DNA reads as TGTGCCAGCAGCCTCGCCGGACGCCTAAGCTCCTATAATTCACCCCTCCACTTT.

The chain combines TRBV5-5 with TRBJ2-3; TRBD1 aligns across 8 bases. Germline CDR1 and CDR2: SGHKS and YYEKEE (reference sequence). J was trimmed by 6 bases and V by 3 bases; bases with no gene match: 0. This CDR3 comprises 12 residues. The CDR3 sequence is CASSWTGDTQYF. CDR3 nucleotides: TGTGCCAGCAGCTGGACAGGGGATACGCAGTATTTT.

The chain carries TRBV5-4 and TRBJ2-3; D may match TRBD1 or TRBD2 (5 bases each). The germline V and J ends were trimmed by 0 bases and 1 base, with 9 bases remaining between them. The germline V gene encodes CDR1 SGHNT and CDR2 YYREEE (reference sequence). This CDR3 has 15 amino acids. In nucleotides, the CDR3 is TGTGCCAGCAGCTTGGGTGTGGGGGGCACAGATACGCAGTATTTT. It encodes CASSLGVGGTDTQYF.